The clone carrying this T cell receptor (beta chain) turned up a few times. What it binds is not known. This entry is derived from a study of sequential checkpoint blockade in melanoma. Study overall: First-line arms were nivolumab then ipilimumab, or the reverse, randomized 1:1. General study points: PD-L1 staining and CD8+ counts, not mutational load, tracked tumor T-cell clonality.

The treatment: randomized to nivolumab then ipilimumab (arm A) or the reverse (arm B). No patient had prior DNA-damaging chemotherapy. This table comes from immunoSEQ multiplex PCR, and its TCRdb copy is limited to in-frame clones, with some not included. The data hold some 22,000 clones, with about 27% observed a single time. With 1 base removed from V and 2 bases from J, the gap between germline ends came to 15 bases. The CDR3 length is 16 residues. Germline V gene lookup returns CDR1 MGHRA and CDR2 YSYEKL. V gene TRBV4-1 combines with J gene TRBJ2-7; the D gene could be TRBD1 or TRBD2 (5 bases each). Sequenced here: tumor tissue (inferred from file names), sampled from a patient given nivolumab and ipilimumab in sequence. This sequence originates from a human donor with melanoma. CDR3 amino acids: CASSQVAGAGTYEQYF. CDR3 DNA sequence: TGCGCCAGCAGCCAAGTGGCCGGGGCAGGGACCTACGAGCAGTACTTC.